A single sample is the source of the 26 T cell receptor beta chains below, sequenced in a study of shared clonotypes between healthy human individuals. Clones were read by immunoSEQ multiplex PCR, and TCRdb kept only the in-frame ones, dropping some. This table has some 630,000 clones, about 96% appearing once. CD45RO-negative, CCR7-selected cells formed the naive CD8 fraction, which excluded terminally differentiated effector memory CD45RA+ cells. The sequenced sample consisted of naive CD8+ T cells sorted from blood. The receptor set was obtained from a woman aged 25-40 years in good health.

The gene calls are TRBV2 and TRBJ1-2; D is unclear. Trimming pared 3 bases from V and 4 bases from J, leaving 9 bases between. Germline assignment: CDR1 SNHLY and CDR2 FYNNEI. The CDR3 extends over 13 amino acids. Here the CDR3 DNA reads TGTGCCAGCAGTGAGTTTCGAGCCTATGGCTACACCTTC. Its translation is CASSEFRAYGYTF.

The chain has TRBV6-5 and TRBJ1-2, with D unclear. Germline CDR1 reads MNHEY; CDR2 reads SVGAGI. This CDR3 is built from 14 residues. V was pared by 0 bases and J by 3 bases, with 8 bases between. The CDR3 DNA reads as TGTGCCAGCAGTTACTCTGAAGGGCACTATGGCTACACCTTC. As protein: CASSYSEGHYGYTF.

This rearrangement joins TRBV4-1 to TRBJ2-5; D may match TRBD1 or TRBD2 (5 bases each). Trimming pared 1 base from V and 1 base from J, leaving 7 bases between. Germline CDR1 reads MGHRA; CDR2 reads YSYEKL. The CDR3 loop spans 14 amino acids. CDR3 loop: CASSQAGAQETQYF. Here the CDR3 DNA reads TGCGCCAGCAGCCAAGCCGGGGCCCAAGAGACCCAGTACTTC.

The CDR3 region has the DNA TGCGCCAGCAGCCAAGTCTCCTTCTCTCAGCCCCAGCATTTT. This sequence encodes CASSQVSFSQPQHF. The genes are TRBV4-1 and TRBJ1-5; D is unclear. V lost 1 base, J lost 6 bases, and 10 bases lay in between. Germline CDR1 reads MGHRA; CDR2 reads YSYEKL. The CDR3 is 14 amino acids.

The chain carries TRBV30 and TRBJ2-1; 7 bases are a match to TRBD2. CDR1 GTSNPN and CDR2 SVGIG come from the germline V gene (reference sequence). The CDR3 is made up of 13 amino acids. V shed 5 bases and J 7 bases; nucleotides not matched to a gene: 8. The CDR3 is CAWGQAGRNEQFF. The CDR3 DNA reads as TGTGCCTGGGGCCAAGCGGGACGAAATGAGCAGTTCTTC. Looking up the rest from reference TRBV30 and TRBJ2-1 gives the full variable domain: SQTIHQWPATLVQPVGSPLSLECTVEGTSNPNLYWYRQAAGRGLQLLFYSVGIGQISSEVPQNLSASRPQDRQFILSSKKLLLSDSGFYLCAWGQAGRNEQFFGPGTRLTVL.

Comments on this clone: Other DNA sequences in this specimen translate into the identical CDR3. The chain combines TRBV4-1 with TRBJ2-7; TRBD1 might be the D (5 bases). Trimming cost V 4 bases and J 3 bases, with 10 bases left between them. This CDR3 contains 13 residues. CDR1 is MGHRA and CDR2 is YSYEKL in the germline V gene. CDR3 protein: CASSLRADYEQYF. The CDR3 region has the DNA TGCGCCAGCAGCCTCAGGGCAGACTACGAGCAGTACTTC.

The chain carries TRBV30 and TRBJ2-7; perhaps D is TRBD1 or TRBD2 (5 bases each). The germline gives CDR1 GTSNPN, CDR2 SVGIG (reference sequence). Trimming took off 5 bases at V and 5 bases at J, with 16 bases between the two ends. The CDR3 sequence is 13 residues long. In nucleotides, the CDR3 is TGTGCCTGGGAGGGGCCCTCCCGAAACGAGCAGTACTTC. It encodes CAWEGPSRNEQYF.

This clone was picked up one time. This chain joins TRBV6-1 and TRBJ2-7; a possible D gene is TRBD1 (6 bases). Trimming cost V 7 bases and J 4 bases, with 8 bases left between them. Germline CDR1 reads MNHNS; CDR2 reads SASEGT. The CDR3 spans 11 residues. The CDR3 sequence is CASTQGYEQYF. The CDR3 DNA follows: TGTGCCAGCACTCAGGGGTACGAGCAGTACTTC.

The V and J genes are TRBV5-1 and TRBJ2-7; perhaps TRBD1 as D (5 bases). The germline V gene has CDR1 SGHRS and CDR2 YFSETQ. CDR3 length: 14 amino acids. V lost 1 base and J 3 bases, leaving 11 bases between the germline ends. The CDR3 DNA reads TGCGCCAGCAGCTTGTCAGGGCTGGGCTACGAGCAGTACTTC. Protein: CASSLSGLGYEQYF.

The chain employs TRBV5-6 and TRBJ2-7; the D gene is possibly TRBD1 (5 bases). V shed 2 bases and J shed 4 bases, with 13 bases lying between them. CDR3 length equals 14 residues. Germline assignment: CDR1 SGHDT and CDR2 YYEEEE. DNA for the CDR3: TGTGCCAGCAGCTTAACACAGGCGGCGTACGAGCAGTACTTC. This encodes CASSLTQAAYEQYF.

This clone is a singleton in its sample. This chain uses TRBV27 with TRBJ2-5; 7 nucleotides agree with TRBD2. The J call may be wrong; the DNA end is better matched by TRBJ2-7. The CDR3 is 14 residues long. Germline values: CDR1 MNHEY, CDR2 SMNVEV (reference sequence). For the CDR3, the DNA is TGTGCCAGCAGTACGAGGGAGGGTCCCTACGAGCAGTACTTC. Translated: CASSTREGPYEQYF.

DNA for the CDR3: TGTGCCAGTAGTATTGTCCCCGGGACAGCTCACGTCCTGACTTTC. This codes for CASSIVPGTAHVLTF. The chain employs TRBV19 and TRBJ2-6; 7 bases fit TRBD1. The CDR3 spans 15 residues. The trim removed 3 bases at V and 11 bases at J, leaving 10 bases unmatched. Germline V gene sequence: CDR1 LNHDA, CDR2 SQIVND (reference sequence).

The chain links TRBV10-1 to TRBJ2-3; D not resolved. This CDR3 has 11 residues. Germline V gene data show CDR1 as WNHNN and CDR2 as SYGVQD (reference sequence). Between the trimmed V and J ends, which lost 4 bases and 4 bases, there was a span of 3 bases. The CDR3 coding sequence is TGCGCCAGCAGTGTTGCAGATACGCAGTATTTT. Its protein is CASSVADTQYF.

This chain uses TRBV13 with TRBJ2-7; D is uncertain. CDR1 is PRHDT and CDR2 is FYEKMQ in the germline V gene (reference sequence). This CDR3 region has 12 residues. Between the trimmed V and J ends, which lost 5 bases and 3 bases, there was a span of 8 bases. DNA for the CDR3: TGTGCCAGCAGCGGCGGACGCTACGAGCAGTACTTC. Its translation: CASSGGRYEQYF.

The chain is built from TRBV7-9 and TRBJ2-5; D perhaps matches TRBD1 (6 bases). V lost 4 bases and J lost 5, with 26 bases in between. The CDR3 spans 18 residues. Per the germline V gene, CDR1 is SEHNR and CDR2 is FQNEAQ (reference sequence). The CDR3 DNA sequence: TGTGCCAGCAGCTACCAACGGGTGCAGGGGAGTTTTCAGGAGACCCAGTACTTC. Protein: CASSYQRVQGSFQETQYF.

CDR3 in amino acids: CASSLGAEGGGGNQPQHF. The DNA for the CDR3 is TGTGCCAGCAGCTTAGGCGCAGAGGGCGGAGGAGGCAATCAGCCCCAGCATTTT. The chain employs TRBV11-1 and TRBJ1-5; D uncertain. Germline loops: CDR1 SGHAT, CDR2 FQDESV (reference sequence). Trimming took 1 base from V and 2 from J, leaving 18 bases between them. CDR3 length: 18 residues.

This chain joins TRBV10-1 and TRBJ2-3; 9 nucleotides match TRBD2. Trimming cost V 0 bases and J 4 bases; bases outside gene matches: 5. Germline-derived CDR1 and CDR2 are WNHNN and SYGVQD (reference sequence). The CDR3 length is 16 residues. The CDR3 here is CASSESSGRFPDTQYF. The CDR3, as DNA: TGCGCCAGCAGTGAGTCGAGCGGGAGGTTTCCAGATACGCAGTATTTT.

The chain couples TRBV4-1 to TRBJ2-3, with 7 bases aligning to TRBD2. The germline V gene has CDR1 MGHRA and CDR2 YSYEKL. After removal of 1 base from V and 2 bases from J, the junction contained 6 bases not matched to a gene. This CDR3 has 16 residues. This CDR3 is CASSQVVERDTDTQYF. Written as DNA, the CDR3 is TGCGCCAGCAGCCAAGTTGTAGAGCGGGACACAGATACGCAGTATTTT.

The table lists this clone with a count of one. CDR3 DNA sequence: TGTGCCAGCAGCTTAGGCTCCCGGAGGGAACCTATCTCTGGGGCCAACGTCCTGACTTTC. This codes for CASSLGSRREPISGANVLTF. The chain employs TRBV13 and TRBJ2-6, with a weak D call TRBD2 (6 bases). CDR1 is PRHDT and CDR2 is FYEKMQ in the germline V gene (reference sequence). There are 20 residues in the CDR3. Trimming removed 0 bases at V and 0 bases at J, with 18 bases between.

A few counts support this clone. The chain couples TRBV28 to TRBJ2-7, with TRBD1 matching 9 bases. This CDR3 is 12 amino acids long. V was clipped by 10 bases and J by 3 bases; unmatched bases: 4. Germline V gene sequence: CDR1 MDHEN, CDR2 SYDVKM. Here the CDR3 reads CATETGGYEQYF. CDR3 coding DNA: TGTGCCACCGAGACAGGGGGCTACGAGCAGTACTTC.

On this clone: Other DNA sequences of this sample code for an identical CDR3. V usage is TRBV5-6 and J usage is TRBJ2-1; D uncertain. From germline, CDR1 is SGHDT and CDR2 YYEEEE. V gave up 0 bases and J gave up 9 bases, with 7 bases separating them. CDR3 length: 12 amino acids. The CDR3 DNA follows: TGTGCCAGCAGCTTGGTAGGTAGTGAGCAGTTCTTC. Protein product: CASSLVGSEQFF.

The chain joins TRBV5-4 to TRBJ2-7; D not certain. Germline V lookup: CDR1 SGHNT, CDR2 YYREEE (reference sequence). CDR3 length: 12 amino acids. The V gene lost 1 base and the J gene lost 4 bases, with 6 bases spanning the gap. The DNA of the CDR3 is TGTGCCAGCAGCTTGATGGGTTACGAGCAGTACTTC. Its protein product is CASSLMGYEQYF.

This clone was observed a single time. The V call is TRBV5-4, the J call TRBJ1-1; maybe TRBD1 (5 bases). CDR1 is SGHNT and CDR2 is YYREEE in the germline V gene (reference sequence). Trimming shortened V by 4 bases and J by 3 bases, and 19 bases separated the two germline ends. There are 16 residues in the CDR3. Here the CDR3 DNA reads TGTGCCAGCAGCCTGGTCGGGGCAGGGTGGTACACTGAAGCTTTCTTT. This codes for CASSLVGAGWYTEAFF.

The CDR3 bases are TGTGCCAGCAGCCAAGACCGGGCGCAGAACACTGAAGCTTTCTTT. Protein: CASSQDRAQNTEAFF. The rearrangement links TRBV4-2 to TRBJ1-1; no definite D call. V was cut by 0 bases and J by 1 base, with 9 bases left in between. CDR1 LGHNA and CDR2 YNFKEQ come from the germline V gene. The CDR3 has 15 amino acids.

J is TRBJ2-2 and V is TRBV11-3; D may correspond to TRBD1 or TRBD2 (6 bases each). The germline CDR1 and CDR2 sequences are SGHNT and YENEEA. V lost 5 bases, J lost 4 bases, and 17 bases lay in between. CDR3 length: 16 residues. The CDR3 DNA follows: TGTGCCAGCAGCCCCTATATGGGGGGCGGCACCGGGGAGCTGTTTTTT. Translation: CASSPYMGGGTGELFF.

The chain recombines TRBV13 with TRBJ1-6; D is unresolved. Germline values: CDR1 PRHDT, CDR2 FYEKMQ (reference sequence). This CDR3 is built from 14 residues. V was pared by 6 bases and J by 7 bases, with 13 bases between. CDR3 bases: TGTGCCAGCAGAGATGGGCAGAAGAATTCACCCCTCCACTTT. Amino acid sequence: CASRDGQKNSPLHF.